The 26 T cell receptor beta chains presented below share a single source sample, sequenced in a study of blood T cell repertoires in COVID-19. TCRdb's copy holds only in-frame clones and misses some; the assay was immunoSEQ multiplex PCR. Of under 200,000 clones in the sample, less than 85% are singletons; the top ten hold around 8.1%. Sequenced input: peripheral blood. The origin of the receptors is a woman in her fifties or sixties with COVID-19, enrolled during active disease.

The CDR3 loop is CASRADRLQPQHF. For the CDR3, the DNA is TGTGCCAGCAGGGCCGACAGGCTCCAGCCCCAGCATTTT. The chain couples TRBV6-5 to TRBJ1-5; D possibly corresponds to TRBD1 (6 bases). The germline V gene has CDR1 MNHEY and CDR2 SVGAGI. This CDR3 spans 13 amino acids. V gave up 6 bases and J gave up 7 bases, with 13 bases separating them.

This clone was counted once. The rearrangement joins TRBV28 to TRBJ2-7, with 7 bases fitting TRBD1. The CDR3 consists of 16 residues. V was clipped by 5 bases and J by 2 bases; unmatched bases: 12. Germline CDR1 reads MDHEN; CDR2 reads SYDVKM. This CDR3 is CASSIIPGQLAYEQYF. In DNA, the CDR3 is TGTGCCAGCAGTATAATACCGGGACAGTTGGCCTACGAGCAGTACTTC.

The chain uses TRBV28 and TRBJ1-5, with D possibly TRBD1 on 5 matching bases. Germline V gene data show CDR1 as MDHEN and CDR2 as SYDVKM. CDR3 size: 18 residues. Between the trimmed V and J ends, which lost 6 bases and 1 base, there was a span of 22 bases. Here the CDR3 reads CASSPKGAGGWSNQPQHF. The CDR3 DNA reads as TGTGCCAGCAGCCCTAAAGGGGCCGGTGGGTGGAGCAATCAGCCCCAGCATTTT.

This clone was picked up a small number of times. At one end, the junction sequence differs from germline, possibly due to a read error. J is TRBJ2-5 and V is TRBV7-7; D possibly corresponds to TRBD1 (6 bases). This CDR3 has 14 amino acids. CDR1 and CDR2 (germline): SSHAT, FNYEAQ (reference sequence). Written as DNA, the CDR3 is TGTGCTAGCAGCTTAGGGACAACACAAGAGACCCAGTACTTC. Translating gives CASSLGTTQETQYF.

V usage is TRBV4-3 and J usage is TRBJ1-6; D possibly corresponds to TRBD1 (6 bases). CDR3 length: 15 residues. Trimming removed 0 bases from V and 7 bases from J, with 10 bases in between. Germline-derived CDR1 and CDR2 are LGHNA and YSLEER. The CDR3 bases are TGCGCCAGCAGCCAAGAACAGGGAAGAAATTCACCCCTCCACTTT. It yields the protein CASSQEQGRNSPLHF.

This clone was seen just once. The rearrangement links TRBV9 to TRBJ2-2; TRBD1 matches 12 bases. The CDR3 consists of 15 residues. Germline V CDR1 and CDR2: SGDLS, YYNGEE. V shed 7 bases, J shed 1 base, and the junction held 2 bases outside the gene matches. For the CDR3, the DNA is TGTGCCAGCGGGACAGGGGGCTGGAACACCGGGGAGCTGTTTTTT. As protein: CASGTGGWNTGELFF.

The V call is TRBV7-9, the J call TRBJ2-5; D might be TRBD2 (5 bases). This CDR3 region has 16 residues. Germline lookup yields CDR1 SEHNR and CDR2 FQNEAQ (reference sequence). Trimming took off 5 bases at V and 4 bases at J, with 20 bases between the two ends. The CDR3 protein is CASSPYVTSEGETQYF. Here the CDR3 DNA reads TGTGCCAGCAGCCCCTATGTAACTAGTGAAGGAGAGACCCAGTACTTC.

This chain connects TRBV15 to TRBJ2-1; 7 positions agree with TRBD2. The germline gives CDR1 LNHNV, CDR2 YYDKDF (reference sequence). The CDR3 totals 16 residues. V was pared by 0 bases and J by 10 bases, with 12 bases of the junction left unmatched. CDR3 loop: CATSRDPSGAGLEQFF. CDR3 coding DNA: TGTGCCACCAGCAGAGATCCTAGCGGAGCAGGACTGGAGCAGTTCTTC.

This chain connects TRBV27 to TRBJ2-1; TRBD2 aligns across 9 bases. V was pared by 6 bases and J by 3 bases, with 12 bases of the junction left unmatched. Germline lookup yields CDR1 MNHEY and CDR2 SMNVEV (reference sequence). The CDR3 is 17 amino acids. CDR3 nucleotide sequence: TGTGCCAGCAGAAGTGGGCCCGGACTAGCGCTCTACAATGAGCAGTTCTTC. This gives the protein CASRSGPGLALYNEQFF.

The CDR3 reads CSATKAETQYF. CDR3 nucleotide sequence: TGCAGTGCTACTAAAGCGGAGACCCAGTACTTC. This chain joins TRBV20-1 and TRBJ2-5; D is ambiguous. CDR1 is DFQATT and CDR2 is SNEGSKA in the germline V gene (reference sequence). Trimming stripped 4 bases from V and 5 bases from J, with 8 bases between. The length of the CDR3 is 11 residues.

This clone came up a few times. The V gene is TRBV18, the J gene TRBJ1-1; D perhaps matches TRBD1 (5 bases). CDR1 is KGHSH, CDR2 LQKENI, per germline. CDR3 length equals 14 residues. V gave up 4 bases and J gave up 4 bases, with 13 bases separating them. CDR3 coding DNA: TGTGCCAGCTCACTCCCCGGGGGGAGCACTGAAGCTTTCTTT. This translates into CASSLPGGSTEAFF.

CDR3 region: CASSEGTLEQYF. DNA of the CDR3: TGTGCCAGCAGTGAGGGGACTTTAGAGCAGTACTTC. V gene TRBV2 combines with J gene TRBJ2-7, with D possibly being TRBD2 (6 bases). The CDR3 loop spans 12 amino acids. The V gene lost 3 bases and the J gene lost 7 bases, with 10 bases spanning the gap. Looked up from germline, CDR1 is SNHLY and CDR2 is FYNNEI.

This clone appeared once. The chain has TRBV30 and TRBJ1-5; D is undetermined. CDR1 and CDR2 (germline): GTSNPN, SVGIG (reference sequence). The CDR3 consists of 14 residues. With 3 bases removed from V and 0 bases from J, the gap between germline ends came to 9 bases. The CDR3 loop reads CAWSTLNSNQPQHF. In DNA, the CDR3 is TGTGCCTGGAGCACGCTAAATAGCAATCAGCCCCAGCATTTT.

The chain has TRBV2 and TRBJ1-2, with D unresolved. There are 14 residues in the CDR3. Germline V gene lookup returns CDR1 SNHLY and CDR2 FYNNEI. Trimming shortened V by 7 bases and J by 4 bases, and 16 bases separated the two germline ends. The CDR3 sequence is CASTSGRGGYGYTF. The CDR3, as DNA: TGTGCCAGCACCTCCGGAAGAGGCGGCTATGGCTACACCTTC.

V and J are TRBV19 and TRBJ1-5; 8 bases match TRBD1. The CDR3 is 15 amino acids. Germline CDR1 LNHDA, CDR2 SQIVND (reference sequence). V was pared by 4 bases and J by 5 bases, with 7 bases of the junction left unmatched. CDR3 protein: CASSRTGTSDQPQHF. DNA of the CDR3: TGTGCCAGTAGTAGGACAGGGACGTCGGATCAGCCCCAGCATTTT. The whole variable domain, filled in from reference TRBV19 and TRBJ1-5, reads DGGITQSPKYLFRKEGQNVTLSCEQNLNHDAMYWYRQDPGQGLRLIYYSQIVNDFQKGDIAEGYSVSREKKESFPLTVTSAQKNPTAFYLCASSRTGTSDQPQHFGDGTRLSIL.

This clone was detected only once. This chain connects TRBV5-6 to TRBJ2-4; 7 nucleotides line up with TRBD1. In germline, CDR1 is SGHDT, CDR2 YYEEEE. The CDR3 is 14 amino acids. V gave up 3 bases and J gave up 7 bases; unmatched junction bases: 7. The CDR3 region has the DNA TGTGCCAGCAGCTCACAGGGGCTTCGGAACATTCAGTACTTC. This gives the protein CASSSQGLRNIQYF.

The chain couples TRBV5-1 to TRBJ2-2; 7 bases are a match to TRBD1. Trimming at V came to 4 bases and at J to 3 bases, leaving 12 bases not matched to a gene. The CDR3 has 17 amino acids. Germline V gene lookup returns CDR1 SGHRS and CDR2 YFSETQ. The CDR3, as DNA: TGCGCCAGCAGCGAGGGGGCACCCCCGTCGGACACCGGGGAGCTGTTTTTT. Translated, it gives CASSEGAPPSDTGELFF.

V and J are TRBV5-5 and TRBJ1-4, with 9 nucleotides matching TRBD1. Losses at the gene ends were 4 bases for V and 8 bases for J; bases not matched to a gene: 9. The length of the CDR3 is 15 residues. CDR1 and CDR2 (germline): SGHKS, YYEKEE (reference sequence). The CDR3 DNA sequence: TGTGCCAGCAGCCCGCGAGCACAGGGGGCCGAAAAACTGTTTTTT. Protein product: CASSPRAQGAEKLFF.

J is TRBJ2-3 and V is TRBV11-2; a weak D match, TRBD1 (5 bases). The CDR3 is made up of 14 amino acids. V gave up 5 bases and J gave up 0 bases, with 9 bases separating them. From germline, CDR1 is SGHAT and CDR2 FQNNGV. This chain's CDR3 is CASSAGPSTDTQYF. The CDR3 DNA sequence: TGTGCCAGCAGCGCAGGGCCCAGCACAGATACGCAGTATTTT.

This clone showed up just a few times. The CDR3 protein is CAWSVGGETQYF. The CDR3 nucleotides read TGTGCCTGGAGTGTCGGCGGGGAGACCCAGTACTTC. The chain recombines TRBV30 with TRBJ2-5; TRBD2 might be the D (5 bases). The CDR3 is 12 residues long. The germline V gene encodes CDR1 GTSNPN and CDR2 SVGIG (reference sequence). Trimming shortened V by 0 bases and J by 5 bases, and 7 bases separated the two germline ends.

The rearrangement joins TRBV27 to TRBJ1-1; unclear D gene. Looked up from germline, CDR1 is MNHEY and CDR2 is SMNVEV (reference sequence). The CDR3 runs 13 residues. The V end lost 8 bases, the J end lost 1 base, and 11 bases lay between the germline ends. CDR3 in DNA: TGTGCCAGCTACGGGATCGGGAACACTGAAGCTTTCTTT. It translates to CASYGIGNTEAFF.

The rearrangement joins TRBV27 to TRBJ1-1; D is unresolved. This CDR3 spans 13 amino acids. Germline CDR1 and CDR2: MNHEY and SMNVEV (reference sequence). V was shortened by 5 bases and J by 3 bases, with 10 bases between the two germline ends. CDR3 sequence reads: CASSPRRDTEAFF. The CDR3, as DNA: TGTGCCAGCAGTCCTCGCCGGGACACTGAAGCTTTCTTT.

This clone occurred a few times. The rearrangement links TRBV9 to TRBJ2-3, with 12 nucleotides matching TRBD2. The CDR3 is 20 amino acids. Germline-derived CDR1 and CDR2 are SGDLS and YYNGEE. V trimming: 1 base; J trimming: 3 bases; junction bases outside the gene matches: 15. The CDR3 DNA reads as TGTGCCAGCAGCGTAATGGGGCTAGCGGGGGGGCGAAGTAGTACAGATACGCAGTATTTT. Protein product: CASSVMGLAGGRSSTDTQYF.

This chain links TRBV7-2 with TRBJ1-2; 10 bases agree with TRBD1. Unmatched junction bases numbered 6, after V lost 7 bases and J lost 7 bases. The CDR3 is 13 residues long. Germline V gene lookup returns CDR1 SGHTA and CDR2 FQGNSA. The CDR3 spells CASTQDRGLGYTF. The CDR3 coding sequence is TGTGCCAGCACCCAAGACAGGGGGCTTGGCTACACCTTC.

J is TRBJ1-5 and V is TRBV6-2 or TRBV6-3; 10 nucleotides align to TRBD1. The CDR3 consists of 14 residues. Germline V lookup: CDR1 MNHEY, CDR2 SVGEGT. After removal of 2 bases from V and 8 bases from J, the junction contained 3 bases not matched to a gene. In DNA form, the CDR3 reads TGTGCCAGCAGTTACCAGGACAGGGGGGAGCCCCAGCATTTT. As protein: CASSYQDRGEPQHF.

CDR3 nucleotide sequence: TGTGCCAGCACCCCGACCAGGGATGCTGGAGGAAACACCATATATTTT. Translating it yields CASTPTRDAGGNTIYF. The chain is built from TRBV3-1 (or the pseudogene TRBV3-2) and TRBJ1-3; D perhaps matches TRBD1 (5 bases). CDR1 is LGHDT and CDR2 is YNNKEL in the germline V gene (reference sequence). CDR3 size: 16 residues. Trimming pared 7 bases from V and 4 bases from J, leaving 20 bases between.